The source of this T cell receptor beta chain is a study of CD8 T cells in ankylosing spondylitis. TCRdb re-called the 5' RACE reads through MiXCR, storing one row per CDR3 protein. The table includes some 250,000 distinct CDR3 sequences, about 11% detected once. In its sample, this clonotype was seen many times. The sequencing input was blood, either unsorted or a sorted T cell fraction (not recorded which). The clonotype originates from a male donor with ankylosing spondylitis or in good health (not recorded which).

The CDR3 sequence is CSANGALDTEAFF. The CDR3 DNA reads TGCAGTGCAAATGGAGCGCTGGACACTGAAGCTTTCTTT. This rearrangement joins TRBV20-1 to TRBJ1-1; D gene uncertain. The length of the CDR3 is 13 residues. Germline CDR1 is DFQATT and CDR2 is SNEGSKA (reference sequence). The ends were cut back, 6 bases at V and 3 bases at J, with 14 bases in the middle.